Presented here are 21 T cell receptor beta chains from one specimen sequenced in a study of cytotoxic CD8 clonotypes in ibrutinib-treated CLL. Some clones are missing from TCRdb's copy, which holds only in-frame ones; the method was immunoSEQ multiplex PCR. The table has 33,000 or so clones, approximately 45% seen once; the top ten hold about 20%. The sample here was PBMCs, taken before ibrutinib treatment. These receptors originate from a human donor with chronic lymphocytic leukemia.

CDR3 in DNA: TGTGCCAGCAGCCAAGCGATGCCTGGATACGAGCAGTACTTC. It codes for CASSQAMPGYEQYF. The chain couples TRBV4-2 to TRBJ2-7; D gene unclear. V lost 1 base and J 4 bases, leaving 11 bases between the germline ends. CDR1 LGHNA and CDR2 YNFKEQ come from the germline V gene. The CDR3 runs to 14 residues.

The chain recombines TRBV9 with TRBJ1-5, with D perhaps matching TRBD1 (5 bases). Germline V gene lookup returns CDR1 SGDLS and CDR2 YYNGEE. The CDR3 consists of 15 residues. Trimming took 4 bases from V and 4 from J, leaving 15 bases between them. The CDR3 sequence is CASSPDSGLNQPQHF. In DNA form, the CDR3 reads TGTGCCAGCAGCCCCGACAGCGGCTTAAATCAGCCCCAGCATTTT. Based on the CDR3 plus reference TRBV9 and TRBJ1-5, the full variable domain is DSGVTQTPKHLITATGQRVTLRCSPRSGDLSVYWYQQSLDQGLQFLIQYYNGEERAKGNILERFSAQQFPDLHSELNLSSLELGDSALYFCASSPDSGLNQPQHFGDGTRLSIL.

This clone showed up just a few times. J is TRBJ1-6 and V is TRBV9, with 7 bases lining up with TRBD1. Germline V lookup: CDR1 SGDLS, CDR2 YYNGEE. This CDR3 contains 16 residues. V trimming: 0 bases; J trimming: 8 bases; junction bases outside the gene matches: 8. The CDR3 protein is CASSVAGTVIDSPLHF. CDR3 nucleotide sequence: TGTGCCAGCAGCGTAGCTGGGACAGTTATCGATTCACCCCTCCACTTT.

This clone has a handful of counts. This chain uses TRBV2 with TRBJ1-2; 7 bases map to TRBD1. The CDR3 spans 15 residues. Germline trimming cut 7 bases from V and 4 bases from J; bases unmatched to any gene: 12. CDR1 is SNHLY and CDR2 is FYNNEI in the germline V gene. This CDR3 reads CASTPTTGPSYGYTF. CDR3 bases: TGTGCCAGCACCCCTACGACAGGGCCTAGCTATGGCTACACCTTC.

The sample holds a few counts of this clone. The rearrangement uses TRBV2 and TRBJ1-6, with 7 bases that match TRBD1. Trimming took 4 bases from V and 9 from J; bases not matched to a gene: 12. Looked up from germline, CDR1 is SNHLY and CDR2 is FYNNEI. The length of the CDR3 is 16 residues. CDR3 residues: CASSAETDRASSPLHF. CDR3 nucleotides: TGTGCCAGCAGTGCGGAAACCGACAGGGCCAGTTCACCCCTCCACTTT.

The J gene is TRBJ1-2, the V gene TRBV4-2, with 11 bases fitting TRBD1. Germline V gene sequence: CDR1 LGHNA, CDR2 YNFKEQ. The ends lost 0 bases at V and 5 bases at J; junction bases unmatched: 8. The CDR3 is 17 amino acids. The CDR3 region is CASSQEVRGQGAYGYTF. The CDR3, as DNA: TGTGCCAGCAGCCAAGAGGTTCGAGGACAGGGGGCGTATGGCTACACCTTC.

The chain couples TRBV11-2 to TRBJ2-7; unclear D gene. Germline CDR1 SGHAT, CDR2 FQNNGV. CDR3 length: 14 residues. V gave up 0 bases and J gave up 3 bases, with 9 bases separating them. The CDR3 protein is CASSLDMQNYEQYF. Written as DNA, the CDR3 is TGTGCCAGCAGCTTAGATATGCAGAACTACGAGCAGTACTTC. Full variable domain (missing parts from reference TRBV11-2 and TRBJ2-7): EAGVAQSPRYKIIEKRQSVAFWCNPISGHATLYWYQQILGQGPKLLIQFQNNGVVDDSQLPKDRFSAERLKGVDSTLKIQPAKLEDSAVYLCASSLDMQNYEQYFGPGTRLTVT.

The chain joins TRBV6-5 to TRBJ2-3; 7 nucleotides line up with TRBD1. V shed 8 bases and J 5 bases; nucleotides not matched to a gene: 10. Germline values: CDR1 MNHEY, CDR2 SVGAGI. The CDR3 has 14 amino acids. The CDR3 loop is CASLNPGQQDTQYF. CDR3 coding DNA: TGTGCCAGCCTTAATCCGGGACAGCAAGATACGCAGTATTTT.

This clone was picked up one time. This rearrangement joins TRBV12-5 to TRBJ2-3; 9 nucleotides align to TRBD2. The CDR3 consists of 17 residues. V was pared by 2 bases and J by 0 bases, with 6 bases of the junction left unmatched. Germline CDR1 and CDR2: LGHNT and FRNRAP. This CDR3 reads CASGLPRLAASTDTQYF. CDR3 coding DNA: TGTGCTAGTGGTTTGCCCCGACTAGCGGCTAGCACAGATACGCAGTATTTT.

There are a few counts of this clone. The chain couples TRBV7-2 to TRBJ1-5; 8 bases agree with TRBD1. The V segment lost 5 bases and the J segment 5 bases; nucleotides outside the gene matches: 8. Germline CDR1 is SGHTA and CDR2 is FQGNSA. The CDR3 length is 15 residues. The CDR3, as DNA: TGTGCCAGCAGCCCTTCGGTGACAGGGGATCAGCCCCAGCATTTT. Translation gives CASSPSVTGDQPQHF.

This chain uses TRBV27 with TRBJ1-1; no firm D call. The V end was cut by 4 bases, the J end by 5 bases, with 11 bases between. The CDR3 is 13 amino acids. Germline CDR1 reads MNHEY; CDR2 reads SMNVEV (reference sequence). CDR3 sequence (DNA): TGTGCCAGCAGTTCCGCCTTTAGGACTGAAGCTTTCTTT. It encodes CASSSAFRTEAFF.

This clone was counted between two and nine times. This chain joins TRBV7-9 and TRBJ2-2, with D perhaps TRBD1 or TRBD2 (5 bases each). The CDR3 has 19 amino acids. The V gene's germline CDR1 is SEHNR and CDR2 FQNEAQ (reference sequence). Trimming left V 3 bases short and J 4 bases short, with 24 bases between. The CDR3 sequence: CASSFGTSSSGRFTGELFF. CDR3 nucleotides: TGTGCCAGCAGCTTTGGGACCTCCAGTTCCGGCAGGTTCACCGGGGAGCTGTTTTTT.

A note on this clone: This specimen includes other DNA sequences encoding the same CDR3. V gene TRBV19 combines with J gene TRBJ1-5; TRBD1 matches 9 bases. The CDR3 extends over 16 amino acids. With 4 bases clipped from V and 0 bases from J, the junction kept 4 bases outside the gene matches. Germline V gene sequence: CDR1 LNHDA, CDR2 SQIVND (reference sequence). Written as DNA, the CDR3 is TGTGCCAGTAGTACTGGGACAGGGCGTAGCAATCAGCCCCAGCATTTT. Its protein product is CASSTGTGRSNQPQHF.

A few counts support this clone. The chain links TRBV5-1 to TRBJ2-5; possibly TRBD1 or TRBD2 for D (5 bases each). Germline-derived CDR1 and CDR2 are SGHRS and YFSETQ. With 4 bases removed from V and 2 bases from J, the gap between germline ends came to 12 bases. The CDR3 runs 14 residues. CDR3 in amino acids: CASSTGRGQETQYF. Here the CDR3 DNA reads TGCGCCAGCAGCACGGGACGGGGACAAGAGACCCAGTACTTC.

This clone has a handful of counts. The chain links TRBV5-1 to TRBJ1-3; D remains unclear. Per germline, CDR1 SGHRS and CDR2 YFSETQ. Trimming took 0 bases from V and 7 from J, leaving 14 bases between them. The CDR3 totals 15 residues. As DNA, the CDR3 is TGCGCCAGCAGCTTGGCGGCGGGTGAAAAGAACACCATATATTTT. Translated: CASSLAAGEKNTIYF.

This rearrangement joins TRBV27 to TRBJ1-4; a weak D match, TRBD1 (5 bases). The CDR3 sequence is 15 residues long. CDR1 and CDR2 (germline): MNHEY, SMNVEV (reference sequence). Deletions cut 3 bases from V and 0 bases from J, with 8 bases between. DNA for the CDR3: TGTGCCAGCAGTTTGGCGGGGGCAACTAATGAAAAACTGTTTTTT. This sequence encodes CASSLAGATNEKLFF.

V usage is TRBV28 and J usage is TRBJ1-1; 8 bases are shared with TRBD1. V shed 6 bases, J shed 5 bases, and the junction held 8 bases outside the gene matches. Germline V CDR1 and CDR2: MDHEN, SYDVKM. The CDR3 loop spans 14 amino acids. CDR3 amino acids: CASSRRQGRTEAFF. The CDR3 region has the DNA TGTGCCAGCAGCAGACGACAGGGGCGGACTGAAGCTTTCTTT.

The V and J genes are TRBV2 and TRBJ1-1; the D gene is possibly TRBD1 (5 bases). CDR1 is SNHLY, CDR2 FYNNEI, per germline. V was trimmed by 6 bases and J by 4 bases, leaving 18 bases between them. This CDR3 has 15 amino acids. In DNA form, the CDR3 reads TGTGCCAGCAGGGGTGACTGGGGCGCCGGCACTGAAGCTTTCTTT. Translation gives CASRGDWGAGTEAFF.

This clone was picked up many times. The chain combines TRBV4-1 with TRBJ2-7, with D hard to call. The CDR3 loop spans 12 amino acids. The V and J ends lost 1 base and 2 bases respectively, with 3 bases between them. Germline V gene lookup returns CDR1 MGHRA and CDR2 YSYEKL. CDR3 sequence: CASSQGAYEQYF. For the CDR3, the DNA is TGCGCCAGCAGCCAAGGGGCCTACGAGCAGTACTTC.

This clone rates as medium-sized. The rearrangement links TRBV6-5 to TRBJ2-7; the D gene is possibly TRBD2 (5 bases). Germline V gene lookup returns CDR1 MNHEY and CDR2 SVGAGI. V lost 2 bases and J lost 2, with 13 bases in between. The CDR3 consists of 15 residues. The CDR3 protein is CASSYHTTGTYEQYF. The CDR3 bases are TGTGCCAGCAGTTACCACACAACGGGGACCTACGAGCAGTACTTC.

V usage is TRBV28 and J usage is TRBJ2-7, with D unresolved. The V gene's germline CDR1 is MDHEN and CDR2 SYDVKM. The CDR3 totals 13 residues. V shed 8 bases and J shed 2 bases, with 13 bases lying between them. CDR3 nucleotide sequence: TGTGCCAGCCGTACCTCAGAGGCCTACGAGCAGTACTTC. Translated: CASRTSEAYEQYF.